The clone carrying this T cell receptor beta chain was counted at least ten times. The antigen is unknown. The source of the sample is a study of T cells in Graves' hyperthyroidism and ophthalmopathy. The study, taken as a whole, reports: Most thyroid clonotypes expanded above 0.001 were also detected in blood.

Patients aged 18 to 65 with hyperthyroidism were newly diagnosed, with duration under 2 months. Clinical symptoms, serum thyroxine and TRAb, thyroid ultrasound and orbital computed tomography together formed the diagnostic basis. Sampled blood dates from first hyperthyroidism diagnosis, and it precedes any ophthalmopathy symptoms. RNA transcripts gave rise to amplified TCR beta CDR3 regions. The TCR CDR3 was amplified in a first-round RT-PCR using the HTBI primer set. TCRdb reprocessed the multiplex PCR reads via MiXCR and lists one record per CDR3 protein. Of around 240,000 distinct CDR3 sequences detected, about 15% appear once; the ten largest clones hold 13%. This receptor was taken from a woman aged 40-49 years with Graves' hyperthyroidism that later progressed to Graves' ophthalmopathy. The sequenced material came from blood.

CDR3 sequence reads: CASSYSMVNTEAFF. CDR3 DNA: TGTGCCAGCAGTTACTCGATGGTAAACACTGAAGCTTTCTTT. This chain links TRBV6-6 with TRBJ1-1, with D unresolved. This CDR3 comprises 14 residues. Germline V gives CDR1 MNHNY, CDR2 SVGAGI (reference sequence). V was pared by 0 bases and J by 2 bases, with 7 bases between.